This is a list of T cell receptor beta chains from one sample in a study of T cells in tumors after PD-1 blockade. Profiling relied on immunoSEQ multiplex PCR, and the TCRdb table lists in-frame clones only, not all of them. The sample has about 33,000 clones; over 75% are singletons. Sequenced here: PBMCs, sampled before anti-PD-1 treatment. All receptors derive from a human donor with basal cell carcinoma. CDR3s include the opening cysteine and the closing phenylalanine or tryptophan. The D gene is left open where the match is weak. Clone size appears in some rows only: once, few, many, or a class for an expanded clone.

>few|TRBJ1-2|TRBV7-2|NA
TGTGCCAGCAGTGATTACTATTCACTAGCTAACTATGGCTACACCTTC
CASSDYYSLANYGYTF
>NA|TRBJ1-2|TRBV5-4|TRBD1
TGTGCCAGCAGCCGAGACAGGGCAAGCGGCTACACCTTC
CASSRDRASGYTF
>NA|TRBJ1-5|TRBV30|TRBD1
TGTGCCTGGAATACAGGGGTGGGTCAGCCCCAGCATTTT
CAWNTGVGQPQHF
>NA|TRBJ2-5|TRBV19|NA
TGTGCCACTACCAAGGGGGGCGCAGGAGAGACCCAGTACTTC
CATTKGGAGETQYF
>NA|TRBJ1-1|TRBV7-8|TRBD1
TGTGCCAGCAGCCTCGGACAGGGAATTATAAGCTCTGAAGCTTTCTTT
CASSLGQGIISSEAFF
>NA|TRBJ1-1|TRBV5-1|NA
TGCGCCAGCAGCTTGGAGGGCGCGTACACTGAAGCTTTCTTT
CASSLEGAYTEAFF
>NA|TRBJ1-5|TRBV6-5|NA
TGTGCCAGCATTCTGGACTCCAATCAGCCCCAGCATTTT
CASILDSNQPQHF
>NA|TRBJ1-1|TRBV28|TRBD1
TGTGCCAGCAGTTTCCCGACAGGGATCCCCACTGAAGCTTTCTTT
CASSFPTGIPTEAFF
>few|TRBJ2-2|TRBV6-5|NA
TGTGCCAGCCGACGGGGTGGAAACACCGGGGAGCTGTTTTTT
CASRRGGNTGELFF
>NA|TRBJ2-2|TRBV27|TRBD1
TGTGCCAGCAGTTTATCCTACAAGGGACAGCGTAAAACCGGGGAGCTGTTTTTT
CASSLSYKGQRKTGELFF
>NA|TRBJ2-1|TRBV6-5|NA
TGTGCCAGCAGGCGGGCCTCCAATGAGCAGTTCTTC
CASRRASNEQFF
>many|TRBJ2-2|TRBV3-1/TRBV3-2|NA
TGTGCCAGCAGCCAAGATCCCAGGACTACGGGCACCGGGGAGCTGTTTTTT
CASSQDPRTTGTGELFF
>NA|TRBJ1-1|TRBV9|NA
TGTGCCAGCAGCGTAGTGGAATCTACTGAAGCTTTCTTT
CASSVVESTEAFF
>medium-sized|TRBJ2-7|TRBV5-1|TRBD1
TGCGCCAGCAGCTTCGGGACAGGGGGCATCAACGAGCAGTACTTC
CASSFGTGGINEQYF
>NA|TRBJ1-5|TRBV12-3/TRBV12-4|NA
TGTGCCAGCAGTTTAGATGGGCTTCAGCCCCAGCATTTT
CASSLDGLQPQHF
>NA|TRBJ1-1|TRBV5-1|NA
TGCGCCAGCAGCTTGGCCGGCGCCTTGAACACTGAAGCTTTCTTT
CASSLAGALNTEAFF
>NA|TRBJ2-7|TRBV5-1|TRBD1
TGCGCCAGCAGCATTGGACAGGGAGCCGAGCAGTACTTC
CASSIGQGAEQYF
>NA|TRBJ2-1|TRBV18|TRBD1
TGTGCCAGCTCACCACCCGCAGGGGGCACCTACAATGAGCAGTTCTTC
CASSPPAGGTYNEQFF
>NA|TRBJ2-7|TRBV7-2|TRBD2
TGTGCCAGCAGCGTCACTAGCGGGGCTTACTACGAGCAGTACTTC
CASSVTSGAYYEQYF
>NA|TRBJ1-1|TRBV7-6|NA
TGTGCCAGCAGCTTAGCAGGGCAGTCGTACACTGAAGCTTTCTTT
CASSLAGQSYTEAFF
>once|TRBJ2-3|TRBV13|NA
TGTGCCAGCAGCCTTAAGGGTAGCACAGATACGCAGTATTTT
CASSLKGSTDTQYF
>NA|TRBJ2-7|TRBV7-8|NA
TGTGCCAGCAGCTTAGGTCGCGGGGCATCCTACGAGCAGTACTTC
CASSLGRGASYEQYF
>NA|TRBJ2-7|TRBV15|NA
TGTGCCACCAGCAGCTCGAGGGGCGCCTACGAGCAGTACTTC
CATSSSRGAYEQYF
>NA|TRBJ2-5|TRBV25-1|NA
TGTGCCAGCAGTGAACACGGGAGTCAAGAGACCCAGTACTTC
CASSEHGSQETQYF
>NA|TRBJ2-7|TRBV6-2/TRBV6-3|NA
TGTGCCAGCAGTTTATTTGGGTTTTCTTACGAGCAGTACTTC
CASSLFGFSYEQYF
>NA|TRBJ2-3|TRBV14|NA
TGTGCCAGCAGCCAAGTGTCGAAGGGGGTTACGCAGTATTTT
CASSQVSKGVTQYF
>NA|TRBJ1-2|TRBV18|NA
TGTGCCAGCTCAAATTACCTCTATGGCTACACCTTC
CASSNYLYGYTF
>NA|TRBJ1-6|TRBV21-1|NA
TGTGCCAGCAGCAGATTTGGAGGGGGAGAGAATTCACCCCTCCACTTT
CASSRFGGGENSPLHF
>NA|TRBJ1-1|TRBV7-9|NA
TGTGCCAGCAGCTTAGAAGTCCAGACACAAGCTTTCTTT
CASSLEVQTQAFF
>NA|TRBJ2-7|TRBV7-2|TRBD2
TGTGCCAGCAGCCCGTCATCGACTAGCGGGGGTTTCTACGAGCAGTACTTC
CASSPSSTSGGFYEQYF
>NA|TRBJ2-1|TRBV25-1|NA
TGTGCCAGCAGTGGGGGCAGATCTCCCCTTTCCTACAATGAGCAGTTCTTC
CASSGGRSPLSYNEQFF
>once|TRBJ1-1|TRBV3-1/TRBV3-2|NA
TGTGCCAGCAGCCAAGGACATTTGAACACTGAAGCTTTCTTT
CASSQGHLNTEAFF
>NA|TRBJ2-6|TRBV7-9|TRBD2
TGTGCCAGCGCCGCGGGGGGTTCCGGGGCCAACGTCCTGACTTTC
CASAAGGSGANVLTF
>NA|TRBJ2-7|TRBV5-6|NA
TGTGCCAGCAGCTTGGGGAGTCTGTATCCGAACTACGAGCAGTACTTC
CASSLGSLYPNYEQYF
>NA|TRBJ1-2|TRBV6-2/TRBV6-3|TRBD1
TGTGCCAGCAGCCGGGACTACAGGGGAATCTATGGCTACACCTTC
CASSRDYRGIYGYTF
>NA|TRBJ1-2|TRBV19|TRBD1
TGTGCCAGTCAGGGGGACTATGGCTACACCTTC
CASQGDYGYTF
>NA|TRBJ2-7|TRBV2|TRBD1
TGTGCCAGCATTGATCAGGGGGAGCGCTCATTACCCCGGGAGCAGTACTTC
CASIDQGERSLPREQYF
>NA|TRBJ1-5|TRBV27|NA
TGTGCCAGCAGTCATCGAGGGGGGGGGAGACGGCCGGATCAGCCCCAGCATTTT
CASSHRGGGRRPDQPQHF
>NA|TRBJ2-1|TRBV24-1|TRBD2
TGTGCCACCAGTGATTTGACGGGACTAGGGATTAAGTTCTTC
CATSDLTGLGIKFF
>few|TRBJ2-6|TRBV4-2|NA
TGTGCCAGCAGCCGGGGGGACTCTGGGGCCAACGTCCTGACTTTC
CASSRGDSGANVLTF
>NA|TRBJ2-1|TRBV5-1|NA
TGCGCCAGCAGCTTGGATCTAGTTTTAAATGAGCAGTTCTTC
CASSLDLVLNEQFF